This T cell receptor beta chain originates from a study of blood T cell repertoires in COVID-19. About the research overall: Sites across the United States, Italy and Spain contributed samples from acute and convalescent COVID-19. PBMCs, B-cell-depleted T cells, or T cells provided the cDNA or gDNA that made up the material.

In the source study's methods: Amplifying reference gene primers gave estimates of nucleated cell counts. Repertoires were generated with immunoSEQ multiplex PCR, while TCRdb's copy carries only in-frame clones and drops some. V and J calls and clone size are as listed in that table; D and trimming were resolved from the DNA. Among 60,000 to 95,000 clones, about 92% were seen once, and the ten largest hold approximately 16%. This clone appeared a single time. The CDR3 totals 13 residues. The germline V and J ends were trimmed by 8 bases and 6 bases, with 14 bases remaining between them. CDR1 LNHNV and CDR2 YYDKDF come from the germline V gene (reference sequence).

The origin of this receptor is an elderly woman with active or convalescent COVID-19. The sample consisted of peripheral blood. The genes are TRBV15 and TRBJ2-1; no clear D. This CDR3 reads CATAASGSNEQFF. DNA for the CDR3: TGTGCCACCGCGGCGTCCGGATCCAATGAGCAGTTCTTC. Full variable domain (remainder filled in from reference TRBV15 and TRBJ2-1): DAMVIQNPRYQVTQFGKPVTLSCSQTLNHNVMYWYQQKSSQAPKLLFHYYDKDFNNEADTPDNFQSRRPNTSFCFLDIRSPGLGDTAMYLCATAASGSNEQFFGPGTRLTVL.